The clone carrying this T cell receptor (beta chain) was seen once. The data belong to a study of blood T cell repertoires in COVID-19. Germline V lookup: CDR1 ENHRY, CDR2 SYGVKD. V shed 5 bases, J shed 4 bases, and the junction held 8 bases outside the gene matches. The CDR3 has 15 amino acids. Clones were sequenced by immunoSEQ multiplex PCR, and TCRdb holds only the in-frame ones, with some missing. Among more than 45,000 clones listed, about 85% were seen once. This chain connects TRBV10-3 to TRBJ2-3, with 8 bases that match TRBD2. The source of this sequence is a woman in her sixties with acute or convalescent COVID-19. Sequencing input: peripheral blood. The CDR3 DNA sequence: TGTGCCATCAGTAAACTAGCGGAGGGGGCAGATACGCAGTATTTT. It is translated as CAISKLAEGADTQYF.